The clone carrying this T cell receptor beta chain showed up many times. Antigen unknown. The source of the sample is a study of regulatory T cells in long-lasting Graves disease. Study observations and caveats: Thyroid tissue went unstudied; only peripheral blood was examined.

With iRepertoire HTBI primers and Arm-PCR of CDR3 regions, TCR beta libraries were built. Using its own MiXCR run on the multiplex PCR reads, TCRdb lists one record per CDR3 protein. The table includes approximately 400,000 distinct CDR3 sequences, 14% to 15% detected once. Germline-derived CDR1 and CDR2 are DFQATT and SNEGSKA (reference sequence). The V gene end was trimmed by 3 bases and the J gene end by 5 bases; junction bases not matched to a gene: 8. The CDR3 loop spans 15 amino acids. Time point here: newly diagnosed GD, antithyroid drugs for less than 3 months. The authors made the TCR library using RNA they extracted from PBMCs. These data also formed part of another study, on T cells in Graves' hyperthyroidism and ophthalmopathy.

The receptor was derived from a woman younger than 45 with Graves disease. The chain combines TRBV20-1 with TRBJ2-5, with 11 bases lining up with TRBD2. This specimen consisted of peripheral blood mononuclear cells (PBMCs), obtained at new diagnosis, from a patient treated with antithyroid drugs. The CDR3 here is CSASFSGRAGETQYF. In DNA form, the CDR3 reads TGCAGTGCTAGCTTTAGCGGGAGGGCCGGGGAGACCCAGTACTTC.